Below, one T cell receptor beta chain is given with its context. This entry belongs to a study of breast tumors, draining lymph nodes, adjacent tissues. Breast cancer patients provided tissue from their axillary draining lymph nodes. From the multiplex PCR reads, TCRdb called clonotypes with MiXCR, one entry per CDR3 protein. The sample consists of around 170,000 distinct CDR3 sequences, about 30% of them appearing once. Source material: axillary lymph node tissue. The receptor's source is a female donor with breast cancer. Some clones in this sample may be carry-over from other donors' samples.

The CDR3 sequence is CASSLSDWTANNEQFF. CDR3 nucleotide sequence: TGTGCCAGTAGTCTATCGGACTGGACGGCGAATAATGAGCAGTTCTTC. The chain employs TRBV19 and TRBJ2-1, with a possible D match to TRBD2 (5 bases). This CDR3 region has 16 residues. With 5 bases removed from V and 7 bases from J, the gap between germline ends came to 21 bases. The germline gives CDR1 LNHDA, CDR2 SQIVND (reference sequence). The full variable domain, with the rest looked up from reference TRBV19 and TRBJ2-1, is DGGITQSPKYLFRKEGQNVTLSCEQNLNHDAMYWYRQDPGQGLRLIYYSQIVNDFQKGDIAEGYSVSREKKESFPLTVTSAQKNPTAFYLCASSLSDWTANNEQFFGPGTRLTVL.